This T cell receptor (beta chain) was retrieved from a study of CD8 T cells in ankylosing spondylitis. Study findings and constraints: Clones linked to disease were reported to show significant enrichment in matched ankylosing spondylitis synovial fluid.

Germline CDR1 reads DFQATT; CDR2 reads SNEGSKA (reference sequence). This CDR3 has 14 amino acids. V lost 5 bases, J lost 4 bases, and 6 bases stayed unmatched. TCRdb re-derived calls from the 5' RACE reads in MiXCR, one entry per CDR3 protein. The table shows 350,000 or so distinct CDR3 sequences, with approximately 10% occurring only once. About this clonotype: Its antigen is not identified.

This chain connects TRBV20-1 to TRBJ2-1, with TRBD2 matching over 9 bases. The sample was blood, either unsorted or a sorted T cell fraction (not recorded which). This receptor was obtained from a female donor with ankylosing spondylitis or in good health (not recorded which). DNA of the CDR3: TGCAGTGCTGTTAGCGGGAGACTGTACAATGAGCAGTTCTTC. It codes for CSAVSGRLYNEQFF.